This T cell receptor (beta chain) was found in a study of T cells after yellow fever vaccination. Study findings and constraints: A minor fraction of clonotypes spanned both CD4 and CD8 compartments. A weaker secondary response peaked on day 5, the primary on day 15. Post-booster samples contained most primary-vaccination clones (approximately 95% CD4, roughly 88% CD8).

TCR cDNA, made by 5'RACE template switching, carried an added universal primer site and UMIs. In TCRdb, the 5' RACE reads were re-called with MiXCR into one record per CDR3 protein. The sample includes 450,000 to 550,000 distinct CDR3 sequences, 15% to 20% of them seen just once. The CDR3 extends over 17 amino acids. V lost 3 bases to trimming and J lost 2 bases, with 19 bases between them. Looked up from germline, CDR1 is MDHEN and CDR2 is SYDVKM. As regards this clonotype: Its cognate antigen is unknown.

Sequenced material: PBMCs, taken 15 days after the yellow fever booster vaccination. The TCR sequence derives from a man aged 30-40 years who received the YFV17D yellow fever vaccine. The chain links TRBV28 to TRBJ2-5, with D possibly matching TRBD1 (6 bases). The CDR3 is CASSLPSPDSFQETQYF. The CDR3 DNA reads as TGTGCCAGCAGTTTGCCCTCCCCGGACAGCTTTCAAGAGACCCAGTACTTC. The variable domain in full, with the rest retrieved from reference TRBV28 and TRBJ2-5, is DVKVTQSSRYLVKRTGEKVFLECVQDMDHENMFWYRQDPGLGLRLIYFSYDVKMKEKGDIPEGYSVSREKKERFSLILESASTNQTSMYLCASSLPSPDSFQETQYFGPGTRLLVL.